This entry concerns a single TCR beta chain. The data belong to a study of blood T cell repertoires in COVID-19. Assay: immunoSEQ multiplex PCR; the TCRdb copy retains only in-frame clones and omits some. The table has around 60,000 clones, over 75% seen once. This TCR was recovered from a man in his forties or fifties with active COVID-19. The specimen sequenced was peripheral blood.

The CDR3 spells CASSLEGAVNEKLFF. In nucleotides, the CDR3 is TGCGCCAGCAGCTTGGAAGGGGCCGTTAATGAAAAACTGTTTTTT. The chain carries TRBV5-1 and TRBJ1-4; the D gene is possibly TRBD1 (5 bases). This CDR3 comprises 15 residues. V dropped 0 bases and J dropped 4 bases, with 10 bases sitting between them. Germline CDR1 reads SGHRS; CDR2 reads YFSETQ. Combining the CDR3 with reference TRBV5-1 and TRBJ1-4 gives the whole variable domain KAGVTQTPRYLIKTRGQQVTLSCSPISGHRSVSWYQQTPGQGLQFLFEYFSETQRNKGNFPGRFSGRQFSNSRSEMNVSTLELGDSALYLCASSLEGAVNEKLFFGSGTQLSVL.